The sequence of this T cell receptor beta chain was determined in a study of blood T cell repertoires in COVID-19. Overall study: From T cells, B-cell-depleted T cells, or PBMCs came the material, which was cDNA or gDNA.

The V and J ends lost 6 bases and 7 bases respectively, with 10 bases between them. The V gene's germline CDR1 is SEHNR and CDR2 FQNEAQ (reference sequence). The CDR3 consists of 13 residues. Per the original data handling: Amplification from reference gene primers served as the basis for estimated nucleated cell counts. TCRdb keeps only in-frame clones here, not all; method: immunoSEQ multiplex PCR. V and J calls and clone size are copied from that table; D and trimming were computed from the DNA. Of about 150,000 clones detected, approximately 81% appear once; the ten largest clones hold less than 3.5%.

V gene TRBV7-9 combines with J gene TRBJ1-6; D unresolved. Sample: peripheral blood. The receptor was isolated from a human donor with acute or convalescent COVID-19. The donor label of this sample is uncertain. The CDR3 DNA follows: TGTGCCAGCAGTCCCGACGGGAATTCACCCCTCCACTTT. It encodes CASSPDGNSPLHF.